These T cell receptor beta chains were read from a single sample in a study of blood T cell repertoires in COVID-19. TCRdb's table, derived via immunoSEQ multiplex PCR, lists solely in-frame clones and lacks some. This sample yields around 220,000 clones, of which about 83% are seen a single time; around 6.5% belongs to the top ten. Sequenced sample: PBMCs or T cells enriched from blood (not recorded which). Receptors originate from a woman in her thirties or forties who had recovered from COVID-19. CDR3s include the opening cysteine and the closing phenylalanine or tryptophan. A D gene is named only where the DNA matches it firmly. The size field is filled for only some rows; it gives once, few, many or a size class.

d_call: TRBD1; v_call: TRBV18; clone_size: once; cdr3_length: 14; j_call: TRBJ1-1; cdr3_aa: CASSPGTGGSEAFF; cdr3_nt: TGTGCCAGCTCACCTGGGACAGGGGGTTCTGAAGCTTTCTTT
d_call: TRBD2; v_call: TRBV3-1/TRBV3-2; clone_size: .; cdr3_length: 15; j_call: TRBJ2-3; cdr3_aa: CASTRLAGGTDTQYF; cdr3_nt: TGTGCCAGCACAAGACTAGCGGGAGGGACAGATACGCAGTATTTT
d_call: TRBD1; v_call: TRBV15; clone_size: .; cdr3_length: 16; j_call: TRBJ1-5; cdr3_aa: CATSPAGTGDNQPQHF; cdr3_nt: TGTGCCACCAGCCCGGCCGGGACAGGGGACAATCAGCCCCAGCATTTT
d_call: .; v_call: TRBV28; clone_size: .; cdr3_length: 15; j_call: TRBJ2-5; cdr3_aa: CASSTGFTETETQYF; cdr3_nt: TGTGCCAGCAGTACAGGGTTTACGGAAACAGAGACCCAGTACTTC
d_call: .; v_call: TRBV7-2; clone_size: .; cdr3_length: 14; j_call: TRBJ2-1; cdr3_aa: CASSIGLGHNEQFF; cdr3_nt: TGTGCCAGCAGTATCGGACTCGGTCACAATGAGCAGTTCTTC
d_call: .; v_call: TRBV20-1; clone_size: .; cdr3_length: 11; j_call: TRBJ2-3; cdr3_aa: CSAINTDTQYF; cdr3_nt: TGCAGTGCTATAAACACAGATACGCAGTATTTT
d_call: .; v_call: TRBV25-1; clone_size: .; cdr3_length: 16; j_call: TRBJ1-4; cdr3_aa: CASSEAGGRGLGKLFF; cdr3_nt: TGTGCCAGCAGTGAGGCGGGGGGCAGGGGATTAGGAAAACTGTTTTTT
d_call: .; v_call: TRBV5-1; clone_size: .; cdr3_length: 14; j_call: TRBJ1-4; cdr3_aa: CASSLGQRLEKLFF; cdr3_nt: TGCGCCAGCAGCTTAGGACAGCGCCTGGAAAAACTGTTTTTT
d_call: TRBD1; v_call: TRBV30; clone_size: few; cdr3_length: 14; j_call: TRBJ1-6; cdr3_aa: CAWKGTEYNSPLHF; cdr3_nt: TGTGCCTGGAAGGGGACAGAGTATAATTCACCCCTCCACTTT
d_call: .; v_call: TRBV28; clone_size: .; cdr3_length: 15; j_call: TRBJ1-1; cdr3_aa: CASSLLNGLNTEAFF; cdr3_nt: TGTGCCAGCAGTTTACTAAACGGGTTGAACACTGAAGCTTTCTTT
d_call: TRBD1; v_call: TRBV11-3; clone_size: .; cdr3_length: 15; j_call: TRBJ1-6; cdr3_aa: CASSYGTGVDSPLHF; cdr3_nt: TGTGCCAGCAGCTATGGGACAGGGGTGGATTCACCCCTCCACTTT
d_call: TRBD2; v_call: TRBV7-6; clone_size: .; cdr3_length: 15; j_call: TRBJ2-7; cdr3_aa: CASSPTAGGGYEQYF; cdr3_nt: TGTGCCAGCAGCCCGACAGCGGGAGGAGGGTACGAGCAGTACTTC
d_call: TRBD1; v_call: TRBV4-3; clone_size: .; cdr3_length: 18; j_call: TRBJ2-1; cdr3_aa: CASSQDNHRGVDYNEQFF; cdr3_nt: TGCGCCAGCAGCCAAGATAACCACAGGGGGGTGGACTACAATGAGCAGTTCTTC
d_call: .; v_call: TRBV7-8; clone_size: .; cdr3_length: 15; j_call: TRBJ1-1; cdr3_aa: CASSFLRAANTEAFF; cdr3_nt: TGTGCCAGCAGCTTTCTCAGGGCCGCGAACACTGAAGCTTTCTTT
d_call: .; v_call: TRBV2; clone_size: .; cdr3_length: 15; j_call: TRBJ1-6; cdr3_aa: CASSSLGEGGSPLHF; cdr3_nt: TGTGCCAGCAGTTCCCTGGGGGAGGGCGGCTCACCCCTCCACTTT
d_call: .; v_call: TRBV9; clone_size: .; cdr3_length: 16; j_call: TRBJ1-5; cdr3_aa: CASSPGWGGIGQPQHF; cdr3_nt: TGTGCCAGCAGCCCTGGATGGGGCGGCATTGGTCAGCCCCAGCATTTT
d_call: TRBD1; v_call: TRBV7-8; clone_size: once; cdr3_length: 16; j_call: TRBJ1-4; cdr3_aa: CASSFLHGQGYEKLFF; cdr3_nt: TGTGCCAGCAGCTTTCTCCATGGACAGGGGTACGAAAAACTGTTTTTT
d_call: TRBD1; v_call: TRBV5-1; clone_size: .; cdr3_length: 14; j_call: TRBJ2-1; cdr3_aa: CASTGTATYNEQFF; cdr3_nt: TGCGCCAGCACGGGGACAGCAACCTACAATGAGCAGTTCTTC
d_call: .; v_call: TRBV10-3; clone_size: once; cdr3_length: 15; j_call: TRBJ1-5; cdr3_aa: CAISESGVSGQPQHF; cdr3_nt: TGTGCCATCAGTGAGTCAGGGGTCTCTGGTCAGCCCCAGCATTTT
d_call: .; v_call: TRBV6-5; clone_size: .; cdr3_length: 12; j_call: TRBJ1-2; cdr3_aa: CASSRAGGGYTF; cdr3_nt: TGTGCCAGCAGTCGCGCGGGGGGCGGCTACACCTTC
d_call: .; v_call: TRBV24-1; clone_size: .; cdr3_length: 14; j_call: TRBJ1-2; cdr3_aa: CATSDGTLNYGYTF; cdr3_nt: TGTGCCACCAGTGACGGGACACTTAACTATGGCTACACCTTC
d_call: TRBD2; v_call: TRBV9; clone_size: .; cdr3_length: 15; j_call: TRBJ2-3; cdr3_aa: CASSVGTSPIDTQYF; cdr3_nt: TGTGCCAGCAGCGTAGGGACTAGCCCCATCGATACGCAGTATTTT
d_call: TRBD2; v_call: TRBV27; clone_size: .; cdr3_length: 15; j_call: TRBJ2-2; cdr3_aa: CASGGLARPGRELFF; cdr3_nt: TGTGCCAGCGGTGGACTAGCGAGGCCGGGGAGGGAGCTGTTTTTT
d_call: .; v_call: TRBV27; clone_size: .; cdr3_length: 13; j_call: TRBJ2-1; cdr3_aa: CASSLRDYNEQFF; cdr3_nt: TGTGCCAGCAGTTTGCGGGACTACAATGAGCAGTTCTTC
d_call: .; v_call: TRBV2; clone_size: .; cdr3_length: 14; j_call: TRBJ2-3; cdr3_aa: CASQARAATDTQYF; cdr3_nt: TGTGCCTCACAGGCACGGGCAGCCACAGATACGCAGTATTTT
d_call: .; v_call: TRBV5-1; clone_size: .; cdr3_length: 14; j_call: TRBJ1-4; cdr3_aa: CASSRDSTNEKLFF; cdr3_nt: TGCGCCAGCAGCCGAGACAGTACTAATGAAAAACTGTTTTTT
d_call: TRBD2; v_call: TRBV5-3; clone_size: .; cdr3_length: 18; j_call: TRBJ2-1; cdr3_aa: CARSLAGSGRPVYNEQFF; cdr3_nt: TGTGCCAGAAGCTTGGCTGGTAGCGGGAGGCCGGTTTACAATGAGCAGTTCTTC
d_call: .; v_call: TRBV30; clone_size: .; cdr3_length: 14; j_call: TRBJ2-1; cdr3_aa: CAWASGGSLYEQFF; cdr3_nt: TGTGCCTGGGCAAGCGGTGGGAGTTTATATGAGCAGTTCTTC
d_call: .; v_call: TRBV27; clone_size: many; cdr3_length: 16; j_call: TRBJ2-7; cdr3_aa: CASSLGYRAPNLEQYF; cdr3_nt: TGTGCCAGCAGTTTGGGTTACAGAGCCCCTAACCTCGAGCAGTACTTC
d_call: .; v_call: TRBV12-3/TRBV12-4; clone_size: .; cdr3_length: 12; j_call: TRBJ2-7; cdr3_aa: CASSFQGQGQYF; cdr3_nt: TGTGCCAGCAGTTTCCAGGGGCAGGGGCAGTACTTC
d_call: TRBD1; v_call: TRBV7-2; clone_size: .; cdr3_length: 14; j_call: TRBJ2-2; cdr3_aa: CASSRQGDTGELFF; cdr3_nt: TGTGCCAGCAGTCGACAGGGAGACACCGGGGAGCTGTTTTTT
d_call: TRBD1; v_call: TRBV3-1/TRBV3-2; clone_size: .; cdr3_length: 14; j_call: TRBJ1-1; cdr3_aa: CASSQAVRGAEAFF; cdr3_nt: TGTGCCAGCAGCCAAGCGGTCAGGGGGGCTGAAGCTTTCTTT
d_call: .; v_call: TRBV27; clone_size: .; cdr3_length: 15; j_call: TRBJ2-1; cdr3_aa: CASSPLTPLVTEQFF; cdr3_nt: TGTGCCAGCAGTCCACTTACCCCGCTAGTTACTGAGCAGTTCTTC
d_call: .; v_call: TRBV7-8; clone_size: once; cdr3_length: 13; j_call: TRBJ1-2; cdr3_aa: CASSLEGRGGYTF; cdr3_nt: TGTGCCAGCAGCTTAGAAGGCAGGGGAGGCTACACCTTC
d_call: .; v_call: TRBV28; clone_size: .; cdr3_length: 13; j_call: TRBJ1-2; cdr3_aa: CASSFVAYYGYTF; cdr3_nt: TGTGCCAGCAGTTTTGTGGCATACTATGGCTACACCTTC
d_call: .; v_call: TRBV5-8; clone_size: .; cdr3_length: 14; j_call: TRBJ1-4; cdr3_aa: CASSRGWTNEKLFF; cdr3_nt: TGTGCCAGCAGCAGGGGCTGGACTAATGAAAAACTGTTTTTT
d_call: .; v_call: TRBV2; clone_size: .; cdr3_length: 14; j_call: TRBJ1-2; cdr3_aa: CASTTSGRDWGYTF; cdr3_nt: TGTGCCAGCACCACATCGGGTCGGGATTGGGGCTACACCTTC
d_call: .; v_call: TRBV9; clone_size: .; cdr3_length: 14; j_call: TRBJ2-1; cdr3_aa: CASSVGAGYNEQFF; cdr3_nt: TGTGCCAGCAGCGTAGGGGCGGGGTACAATGAGCAGTTCTTC
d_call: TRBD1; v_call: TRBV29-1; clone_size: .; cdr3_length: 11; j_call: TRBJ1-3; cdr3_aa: CSVAQGNTIYF; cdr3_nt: TGCAGCGTGGCACAGGGGAACACCATATATTTT
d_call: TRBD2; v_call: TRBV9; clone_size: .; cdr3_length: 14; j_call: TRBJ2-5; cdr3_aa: CASSVGTSGETQYF; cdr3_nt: TGTGCCAGCAGCGTTGGGACTAGCGGAGAGACCCAGTACTTC
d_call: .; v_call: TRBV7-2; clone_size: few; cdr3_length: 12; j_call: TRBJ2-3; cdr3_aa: CASSPFTDTQYF; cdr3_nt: TGTGCCAGCAGCCCTTTCACAGATACGCAGTATTTT
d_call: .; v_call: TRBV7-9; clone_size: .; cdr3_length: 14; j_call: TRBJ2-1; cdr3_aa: CASSFGQKYNEQFF; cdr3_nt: TGTGCCAGCAGCTTTGGTCAGAAGTACAATGAGCAGTTCTTC
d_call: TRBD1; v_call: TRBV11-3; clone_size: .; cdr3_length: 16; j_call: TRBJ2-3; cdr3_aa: CASSLLYRGRADTQYF; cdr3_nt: TGTGCCAGCAGCTTATTATACAGGGGAAGGGCAGATACGCAGTATTTT
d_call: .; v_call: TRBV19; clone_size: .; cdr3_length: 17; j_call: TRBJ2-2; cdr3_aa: CASSQGGGTANTGELFF; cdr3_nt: TGTGCCAGTAGTCAGGGGGGCGGGACAGCGAACACCGGGGAGCTGTTTTTT
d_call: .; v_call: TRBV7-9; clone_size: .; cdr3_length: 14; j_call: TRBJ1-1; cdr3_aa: CASSFQGFGFEAFF; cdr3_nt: TGTGCCAGCAGCTTCCAGGGGTTCGGCTTTGAAGCTTTCTTT
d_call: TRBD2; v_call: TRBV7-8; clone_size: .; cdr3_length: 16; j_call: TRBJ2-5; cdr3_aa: CASSLGASGVQETQYF; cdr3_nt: TGTGCCAGCAGCCTGGGGGCTAGCGGGGTCCAAGAGACCCAGTACTTC